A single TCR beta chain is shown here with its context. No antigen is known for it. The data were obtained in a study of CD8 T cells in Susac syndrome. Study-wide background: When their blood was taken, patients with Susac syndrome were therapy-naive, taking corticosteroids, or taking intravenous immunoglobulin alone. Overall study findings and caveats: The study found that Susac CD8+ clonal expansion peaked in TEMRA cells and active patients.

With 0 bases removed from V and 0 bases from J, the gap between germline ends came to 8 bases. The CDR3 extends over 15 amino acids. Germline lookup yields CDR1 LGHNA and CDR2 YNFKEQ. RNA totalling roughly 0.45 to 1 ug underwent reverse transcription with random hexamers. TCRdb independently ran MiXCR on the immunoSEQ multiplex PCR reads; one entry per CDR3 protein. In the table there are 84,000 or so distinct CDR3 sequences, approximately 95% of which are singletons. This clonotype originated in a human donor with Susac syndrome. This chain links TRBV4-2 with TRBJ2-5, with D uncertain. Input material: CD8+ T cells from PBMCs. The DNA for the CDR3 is TGTGCCAGCAGCCAAGAGGTTTTTCACCAAGAGACCCAGTACTTC. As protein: CASSQEVFHQETQYF.